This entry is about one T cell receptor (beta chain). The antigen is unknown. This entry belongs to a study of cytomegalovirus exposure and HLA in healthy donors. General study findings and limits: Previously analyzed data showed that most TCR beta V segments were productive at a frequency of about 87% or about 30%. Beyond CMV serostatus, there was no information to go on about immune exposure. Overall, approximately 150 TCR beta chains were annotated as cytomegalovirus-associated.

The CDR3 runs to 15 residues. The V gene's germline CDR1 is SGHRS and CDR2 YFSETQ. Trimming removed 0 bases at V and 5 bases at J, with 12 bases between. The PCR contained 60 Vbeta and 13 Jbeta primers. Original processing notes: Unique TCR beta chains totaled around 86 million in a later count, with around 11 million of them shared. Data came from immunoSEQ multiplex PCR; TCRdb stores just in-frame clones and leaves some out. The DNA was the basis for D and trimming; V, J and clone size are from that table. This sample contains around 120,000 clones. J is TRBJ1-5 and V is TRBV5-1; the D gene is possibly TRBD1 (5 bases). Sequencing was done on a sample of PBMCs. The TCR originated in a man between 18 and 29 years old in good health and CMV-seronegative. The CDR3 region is CASSLVAGRHQPQHF. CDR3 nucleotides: TGCGCCAGCAGCTTGGTGGCAGGGAGGCATCAGCCCCAGCATTTT.